This T cell receptor (beta chain) was sequenced for a study of T cell responses to AZD1222 COVID-19 vaccine. Study-wide results and limits: Two AZD1222 administrations were followed by greater Spike-specific TCR breadth and depth.

Data came from immunoSEQ multiplex PCR; TCRdb stores just in-frame clones and leaves some out. The sample carries under 150,000 clones, roughly nine tenths recorded once. The germline V and J ends were trimmed by 10 bases and 1 base, with 15 bases remaining between them. CDR1 is KGHDR and CDR2 is SFDVKD in the germline V gene. This CDR3 has 14 amino acids. In the case of this clone: What it binds is unknown.

This chain connects TRBV24-1 to TRBJ1-2; D not certain. The sequence was collected from an adult in good health. The source was peripheral blood, collected on day 0 of AZD1222 vaccination. CDR3: CATIRSDYNYGYTF. The CDR3, as DNA: TGTGCCACGATTCGCTCGGACTATAACTATGGCTACACCTTC.